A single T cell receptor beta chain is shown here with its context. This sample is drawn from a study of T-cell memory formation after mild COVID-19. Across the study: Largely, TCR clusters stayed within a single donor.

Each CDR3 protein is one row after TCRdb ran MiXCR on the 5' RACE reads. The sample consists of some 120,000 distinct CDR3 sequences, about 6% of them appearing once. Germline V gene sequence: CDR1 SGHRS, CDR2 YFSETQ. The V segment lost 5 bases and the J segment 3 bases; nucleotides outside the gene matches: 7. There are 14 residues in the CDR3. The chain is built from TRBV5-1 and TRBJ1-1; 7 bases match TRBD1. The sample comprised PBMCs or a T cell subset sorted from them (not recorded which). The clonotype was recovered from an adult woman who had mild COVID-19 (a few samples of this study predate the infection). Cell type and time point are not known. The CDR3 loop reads CASRPTGLDTEAFF. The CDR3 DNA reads TGCGCCAGCAGACCGACAGGGCTCGACACTGAAGCTTTCTTT.